These 18 T cell receptor beta chains came from one sample sequenced in a study of regulatory T cells in long-lasting Graves disease (dated by TCRdb to the early 2020s). What this sample's time point label stands for: persistent/refractory GD, antithyroid drugs over 5 years with positive TRAb. RNA was extracted from PBMCs in TRIzol for both TCR sequencing and RNA sequencing. Libraries were prepared through multiplex PCR. Sequencing was performed on an Illumina HiSeq 4000. TCR beta libraries were built with iRepertoire HTBI primers and Arm-PCR amplification of CDR3 regions. TCRdb reran the public reads through fastp at Q25 and MiXCR, keeping productive beta chains. Entries are consolidated by CDR3 protein sequence, retaining the most common genes and DNA. This sample lists a few hundred thousand distinct CDR3 sequences; around a quarter were detected once. The ten largest clones take up approximately 26% of the sample.

The material sequenced was peripheral blood mononuclear cells (PBMCs), taken when the disease was refractory, from a patient treated with antithyroid drugs. The receptors come from a female donor with Graves disease.

This rearrangement joins TRBV4-3 to TRBJ2-2; D uncertain. The V and J ends lost 3 bases and 6 bases respectively, with 11 bases between them. Germline lookup yields CDR1 LGHNA and CDR2 YSLEER. The CDR3 spans 14 residues. CDR3 region: CASSQIVGAGELFF. The CDR3 DNA reads as TGCGCCAGCAGCCAGATAGTGGGCGCCGGGGAGCTGTTTTTT.

The CDR3 loop reads CASLHLNRVEQFF. In nucleotides, the CDR3 is TGTGCCAGTCTCCATTTAAATAGAGTTGAGCAGTTCTTC. This chain uses TRBV2 with TRBJ2-1; D is unclear. Germline assignment: CDR1 SNHLY and CDR2 FYNNEI. V lost 9 bases, J lost 9 bases, and 18 bases lay in between. The CDR3 spans 13 residues.

This clonotype was seen a handful of times. The V gene is TRBV7-9, the J gene TRBJ2-7, with unresolved D. The CDR3 length is 14 residues. The germline V and J ends were trimmed by 3 bases and 3 bases, with 12 bases remaining between them. The germline V gene encodes CDR1 SEHNR and CDR2 FQNEAQ (reference sequence). This chain's CDR3 is CASSFSTAYYEQYF. CDR3 in DNA: TGTGCCAGCAGCTTCAGTACTGCTTACTACGAGCAGTACTTC.

This clonotype was seen at least ten times. This chain joins TRBV20-1 and TRBJ1-1; D unclear. V lost 0 bases and J 7 bases, leaving 12 bases between the germline ends. The V gene's germline CDR1 is DFQATT and CDR2 SNEGSKA (reference sequence). The CDR3 has 13 amino acids. Here the CDR3 reads CSARDTKVYEAFF. The CDR3 nucleotides are TGCAGTGCTAGAGATACCAAGGTATATGAAGCTTTCTTT.

This clonotype was seen a handful of times. V usage is TRBV29-1 and J usage is TRBJ2-7; tentative D call: TRBD1 (6 bases). Germline loops: CDR1 SQVTM, CDR2 ANQGSEA. Trimming removed 5 bases at V and 6 bases at J, with 17 bases between. CDR3 size: 13 residues. The CDR3 coding sequence is TGCAGCGTTCAGGGGACCTACTCCGCCGAGCAGTACTTC. Its protein is CSVQGTYSAEQYF.

Note on this clonotype: Given a far larger clone just one base away, this is likely a sequencing read error. The genes are TRBV7-9 and TRBJ2-5, with D unresolved. The germline V gene has CDR1 SEHNR and CDR2 FQNEAQ (reference sequence). V lost 5 bases and J lost 1, with 5 bases in between. The CDR3 has 12 residues. The CDR3 reads CASSPPQETQYF. CDR3 bases: TGTGCCAGCAGCCCACCCCAAGAGACCCAGTACTTC.

This clonotype was counted once. The rearrangement links TRBV29-1 to TRBJ1-2, with TRBD1 identical over 12 bases. V trimming: 6 bases; J trimming: 10 bases; junction bases outside the gene matches: 9. This CDR3 region has 13 residues. The germline gives CDR1 SQVTM, CDR2 ANQGSEA. The CDR3 loop is CSVGTRDRGLYTF. The CDR3 coding sequence is TGCAGCGTGGGCACCCGGGACAGGGGGCTCTACACCTTC.

With regard to this clonotype: Mismatch with germline at one junction end may stem from a read error. The chain is built from TRBV2 and TRBJ2-5, with TRBD2 matching 7 bases. CDR3 size: 14 residues. Germline CDR1 is SNHLY and CDR2 is FYNNEI. Here the CDR3 reads CAGSRAGVVETQYF. The CDR3 DNA sequence: TGTGCCGGCAGTAGGGCGGGAGTAGTTGAGACCCAGTACTTC. Based on the CDR3 plus reference TRBV2 and TRBJ2-5, the full variable domain is EPEVTQTPSHQVTQMGQEVILRCVPISNHLYFYWYRQILGQKVEFLVSFYNNEISEKSEIFDDQFSVERPDGSNFTLKIRSTKLEDSAMYFCAGSRAGVVETQYFGPGTRLLVL.

This clonotype has just a few counts. The chain uses TRBV30 and TRBJ1-2, with D unresolved. This CDR3 spans 14 amino acids. V was clipped by 4 bases and J by 8 bases, with 20 bases between them. Looked up from germline, CDR1 is GTSNPN and CDR2 is SVGIG (reference sequence). CDR3 sequence (DNA): TGTGCCTGGACGTTGGGCAAGAACAAGGACGGCTACACCTTC. It translates to CAWTLGKNKDGYTF.

This clonotype was recorded a few times. The rearrangement joins TRBV30 to TRBJ1-1, with a tentative D call TRBD1 (5 bases). The V gene's germline CDR1 is GTSNPN and CDR2 SVGIG (reference sequence). The CDR3 runs 13 residues. V was clipped by 0 bases and J by 3 bases, with 8 bases between them. CDR3 nucleotides: TGTGCCTGGAGTGTCAGGGTGGACACTGAAGCTTTCTTT. This translates into CAWSVRVDTEAFF.

This clonotype occurred once. The rearrangement uses TRBV19 and TRBJ2-7, with 11 bases identical to TRBD2. CDR1 LNHDA and CDR2 SQIVND come from the germline V gene (reference sequence). The CDR3 totals 15 residues. With 7 bases clipped from V and 2 bases from J, the junction kept 7 bases outside the gene matches. In DNA form, the CDR3 reads TGTGCCAGTAAGGTGGGACTAGCGGTCACCTACGAGCAGTACTTC. Its translation is CASKVGLAVTYEQYF.

This clonotype was found a few times. The chain is built from TRBV19 and TRBJ1-2; TRBD1 is a possible D gene (6 bases). This CDR3 region has 14 residues. Trimming took off 4 bases at V and 5 bases at J, with 14 bases between the two ends. Germline assignment: CDR1 LNHDA and CDR2 SQIVND (reference sequence). The CDR3 nucleotides are TGTGCCAGTAGTACCCAGGACAGAAGATATGGCTACACCTTC. It specifies CASSTQDRRYGYTF.

The rearrangement uses TRBV7-2 and TRBJ2-7; no firm D call. Germline CDR1 is SGHTA and CDR2 is FQGNSA. This CDR3 region has 13 residues. The V end lost 1 base, the J end lost 3 bases, and 7 bases lay between the germline ends. CDR3 DNA: TGTGCCAGCAGCTTAGTCTCGGACTACGAGCAGTACTTC. Its protein product is CASSLVSDYEQYF.

This chain joins TRBV20-1 and TRBJ2-3; 15 nucleotides agree with TRBD2. CDR3 size: 16 residues. V lost 6 bases and J lost 5; bases outside the gene matches: 9. CDR1 and CDR2 from the germline V gene are DFQATT and SNEGSKA (reference sequence). The DNA of the CDR3 is TGCAGTGCCAAACGGACTAGCGGGAGGGCCTTAGATACGCAGTATTTT. Translation gives CSAKRTSGRALDTQYF.

J is TRBJ2-3 and V is TRBV28, with TRBD1 identical over 9 bases. The CDR3 spans 14 residues. CDR1 and CDR2 (germline): MDHEN, SYDVKM. The V gene end was trimmed by 5 bases and the J gene end by 5 bases; junction bases not matched to a gene: 5. In nucleotides, the CDR3 is TGTGCCAGCAGTCCCGGACAGGGGAGAGATACGCAGTATTTT. Translating gives CASSPGQGRDTQYF.

The chain couples TRBV20-1 to TRBJ1-2; D not certain. The CDR3 consists of 13 residues. Trimming shortened V by 3 bases and J by 4 bases, and 12 bases separated the two germline ends. From germline, CDR1 is DFQATT and CDR2 SNEGSKA (reference sequence). CDR3 region: CSASGFSGYGYTF. DNA of the CDR3: TGCAGTGCTAGTGGTTTCAGCGGCTATGGCTACACCTTC.

This chain uses TRBV6-5 with TRBJ1-2; 9 bases are shared with TRBD1. The CDR3 spans 14 residues. The J segment lost 6 bases and the V segment lost 2 bases, leaving 4 bases of the junction unmatched. The germline V gene has CDR1 MNHEY and CDR2 SVGAGI. The CDR3 here is CASSYPRTGDGYTF. CDR3 in DNA: TGTGCCAGCAGTTACCCCAGGACAGGGGATGGCTACACCTTC.

CDR3 DNA sequence: TGCAGTGCCCCATACGGGACAGTTGAAGCTTTCTTT. Protein product: CSAPYGTVEAFF. The V call is TRBV20-1, the J call TRBJ1-1; 7 positions agree with TRBD1. Germline V gene sequence: CDR1 DFQATT, CDR2 SNEGSKA (reference sequence). V shed 6 bases and J 7 bases; nucleotides not matched to a gene: 8. CDR3 size: 12 residues.